The 18 T cell receptor beta chains below come from one sample, sequenced in a study of T cell repertoires in cytomegalovirus infection. TCRdb processed the reads anew with MiXCR; each CDR3 protein has one entry. The sample consists of around 450,000 distinct CDR3 sequences, approximately 33% of them appearing once. Sequencing used PBMCs. These receptors were taken from a human donor in good health (CMV status not recorded). Some clones in this sample may be carry-over from other donors' samples.

Ten or more counts support this clonotype. The gene calls are TRBV11-2 and TRBJ1-1; 9 nucleotides line up with TRBD1. This CDR3 spans 13 amino acids. The trim removed 6 bases at V and 4 bases at J, leaving 3 bases unmatched. CDR1 is SGHAT and CDR2 is FQNNGV in the germline V gene. CDR3 residues: CASSTGGGTEAFF. The CDR3 bases are TGTGCCAGCAGTACAGGGGGCGGCACTGAAGCTTTCTTT.

This clonotype was recorded a few times. V is TRBV15 and J is TRBJ1-1, with a tentative D call TRBD1 (5 bases). This CDR3 has 14 residues. Germline V gene lookup returns CDR1 LNHNV and CDR2 YYDKDF (reference sequence). V was shortened by 5 bases and J by 2 bases, with 12 bases between the two germline ends. CDR3 sequence (DNA): TGTGCCACCAGCGAATACGACAGCAACACTGAAGCTTTCTTT. It yields the protein CATSEYDSNTEAFF.

The chain couples TRBV10-3 to TRBJ1-1; unclear D gene. CDR1 is ENHRY, CDR2 SYGVKD, per germline. Trimming left V 7 bases short and J 2 bases short, with 11 bases between. The CDR3 is 13 residues long. The CDR3 region is CAITLDFNTEAFF. CDR3 nucleotides: TGTGCCATCACCCTAGACTTTAACACTGAAGCTTTCTTT.

Only a few counts were recorded for this clonotype. The J gene is TRBJ2-1, the V gene TRBV6-2 or TRBV6-3; 9 bases align to TRBD2. CDR3 length: 16 residues. Trimming at V came to 7 bases and at J to 8 bases, leaving 15 bases not matched to a gene. Germline V CDR1 and CDR2: MNHEY, SVGEGT. DNA of the CDR3: TGTGCCAGCACTCCTGGAGGGCGGGGGGGCCCATATGAGCAGTTCTTC. Translated, it gives CASTPGGRGGPYEQFF.

The V call is TRBV14, the J call TRBJ2-3, with 13 nucleotides matching TRBD2. Germline V gene sequence: CDR1 SGHDN, CDR2 FVKESK. J lost 2 bases, V lost 4 bases, and 12 bases had no gene match. The CDR3 has 19 amino acids. In nucleotides, the CDR3 is TGTGCCAGCAGCCCGGGACTAGCGGGGTTTTGGGCAGACACAGATACGCAGTATTTT. Its translation: CASSPGLAGFWADTDTQYF.

Turning to this clonotype: A much more abundant neighbour one base away suggests this may be a read error. V gene TRBV7-2 combines with J gene TRBJ2-7; D uncertain. Trimming removed 7 bases from V and 1 base from J, with 11 bases in between. Germline V gene lookup returns CDR1 SGHTA and CDR2 FQGNSA. The CDR3 is 13 residues long. The CDR3 reads CASTVPPSYEQYF. The DNA of the CDR3 is TGTGCCAGCACGGTCCCACCTTCCTACGAGCAGTACTTC.

This chain connects TRBV7-9 to TRBJ2-1; D gene ambiguous. Between the trimmed V and J ends, which lost 5 bases and 2 bases, there was a span of 13 bases. In germline, CDR1 is SEHNR, CDR2 FQNEAQ (reference sequence). CDR3 size: 15 residues. The CDR3 bases are TGTGCCAGCAGCCCACCCCGGACCCCCTACAATGAGCAGTTCTTC. This codes for CASSPPRTPYNEQFF.

This clonotype showed up just a few times. V gene TRBV19 combines with J gene TRBJ2-1; the match to TRBD2 covers 14 bases. Trimming removed 5 bases from V and 6 bases from J; junction bases left unmatched: 3. The CDR3 consists of 15 residues. Looked up from germline, CDR1 is LNHDA and CDR2 is SQIVND (reference sequence). CDR3 amino acids: CASSFGLAGGNEQFF. The CDR3 DNA reads as TGTGCCAGTAGTTTCGGACTAGCGGGGGGCAATGAGCAGTTCTTC.

J is TRBJ1-1 and V is TRBV7-8, with D perhaps TRBD1 (5 bases). Trimming pared 3 bases from V and 4 bases from J, leaving 12 bases between. Germline loops: CDR1 SGHVS, CDR2 FQNEAQ. CDR3 length: 14 residues. Here the CDR3 reads CASSLMGLGTEAFF. CDR3 DNA sequence: TGTGCCAGCAGCTTGATGGGGCTCGGCACTGAAGCTTTCTTT.

The chain combines TRBV7-8 with TRBJ2-5; D might be TRBD2 (6 bases). Germline V gives CDR1 SGHVS, CDR2 FQNEAQ. V shed 4 bases and J shed 0 bases, with 15 bases lying between them. This CDR3 region has 16 residues. The CDR3 nucleotides are TGTGCCAGCAGCTCCCGGGACTCAGCTTACCAAGAGACCCAGTACTTC. It encodes CASSSRDSAYQETQYF.

Notes on this clonotype: A much larger clone is a single base away; this may be a read error. The chain combines TRBV19 with TRBJ1-1; the match to TRBD1 covers 9 bases. The CDR3 loop spans 15 amino acids. With V trimmed by 6 bases and J by 7 bases, 12 bases remained unmatched. The germline V gene encodes CDR1 LNHDA and CDR2 SQIVND (reference sequence). CDR3 amino acids: CASRVSGTGLGEAFF. CDR3 sequence (DNA): TGTGCCAGTAGGGTCTCCGGGACAGGGCTGGGTGAAGCTTTCTTT.

This clonotype has a handful of counts. The rearrangement uses TRBV19 and TRBJ2-7; D remains unclear. CDR1 is LNHDA, CDR2 SQIVND, per germline (reference sequence). CDR3 length: 14 amino acids. V lost 1 base and J 2 bases, leaving 9 bases between the germline ends. The CDR3 sequence: CASSIVWSTYEQYF. The CDR3 DNA reads TGTGCCAGTAGTATAGTCTGGAGTACCTACGAGCAGTACTTC.

This clonotype has a count of ten or more. The rearrangement links TRBV7-3 to TRBJ2-7; D tentatively reads TRBD1 or TRBD2 (5 bases each). CDR3 length equals 13 residues. V lost 2 bases and J 5 bases, leaving 10 bases between the germline ends. Per the germline V gene, CDR1 is SGHTA and CDR2 is FQGTGA. CDR3 residues: CASSLVRDHEQYF. Here the CDR3 DNA reads TGTGCCAGCAGCTTAGTCAGGGACCACGAGCAGTACTTC.

About this clonotype: The germline gene is not matched at one end of the junction; a read error may be the cause. This chain connects TRBV18 to TRBJ1-2; no clear D. Looked up from germline, CDR1 is KGHSH and CDR2 is LQKENI. This CDR3 has 14 residues. The CDR3 loop is CASSPGPGNYGYNF. The CDR3 nucleotides read TGTGCCAGCTCACCGGGCCCCGGGAACTATGGCTACAACTTC.

The V and J genes are TRBV12-3 or TRBV12-4 and TRBJ1-2; D remains unclear. This CDR3 contains 13 residues. V shed 4 bases and J shed 0 bases, with 6 bases lying between them. The CDR3 loop reads CASSSSPNYGYTF. CDR3 sequence (DNA): TGTGCCAGCAGTTCTTCTCCTAACTATGGCTACACCTTC.

The rearrangement uses TRBV14 and TRBJ2-5; TRBD1 agrees at 8 bases. This CDR3 spans 15 amino acids. The germline V gene has CDR1 SGHDN and CDR2 FVKESK. The junction had 8 bases not matched to a gene; V was cut back by 3 bases and J by 5 bases. The DNA for the CDR3 is TGTGCCAGCAGCCAGGGGAATGACAGGGGTGAGACCCAGTACTTC. Residues: CASSQGNDRGETQYF.

The chain uses TRBV20-1 and TRBJ2-7; D may be TRBD2 (7 bases). V was pared by 7 bases and J by 7 bases, with 20 bases between. CDR1 is DFQATT, CDR2 SNEGSKA, per germline (reference sequence). The length of the CDR3 is 13 residues. The CDR3, as DNA: TGCAGTGGGGCTGGGGGGGCTCGGGAAGAGCAGTACTTC. It is translated as CSGAGGAREEQYF.

J is TRBJ1-2 and V is TRBV7-9; the match to TRBD1 covers 10 bases. Germline V gives CDR1 SEHNR, CDR2 FQNEAQ (reference sequence). V trimming: 0 bases; J trimming: 4 bases; junction bases outside the gene matches: 2. CDR3 length: 15 residues. CDR3 loop: CASSLAGTGVYGYTF. Here the CDR3 DNA reads TGTGCCAGCAGCTTAGCCGGGACAGGGGTCTATGGCTACACCTTC.